Each of the 11 T cell receptor beta chains below was sequenced from the same sample in a study of cytomegalovirus exposure and HLA in healthy donors. 13 Jbeta primers and 60 Vbeta primers were used for the PCR. Using immunoSEQ multiplex PCR, the repertoire was profiled, and TCRdb retains in-frame clones only, with some absent. Found here are about 130,000 clones, 65% to 90% of them singletons; the top ten hold over 9%. The specimen sequenced was PBMCs. Receptors originate from a male donor in good health and CMV-seropositive.

The chain combines TRBV18 with TRBJ1-2, with a weak D call TRBD1 (5 bases). This CDR3 spans 14 amino acids. The V and J ends lost 0 bases and 7 bases respectively, with 12 bases between them. In germline, CDR1 is KGHSH, CDR2 LQKENI. The CDR3 nucleotides read TGTGCCAGCTCACCACCGTTGGGGCACGGTGGCTACACCTTC. It yields the protein CASSPPLGHGGYTF.

The CDR3: CASSVGTGITDTQYF. The CDR3 region has the DNA TGTGCCAGCAGCGTTGGGACAGGGATAACAGATACGCAGTATTTT. The gene calls are TRBV13 and TRBJ2-3; 9 bases agree with TRBD1. Trimming took 5 bases from V and 3 from J; bases not matched to a gene: 6. The CDR3 totals 15 residues. Germline CDR1 reads PRHDT; CDR2 reads FYEKMQ (reference sequence).

The J gene is TRBJ2-7, the V gene TRBV15, with D possibly being TRBD2 (8 bases). The CDR3 runs to 14 residues. Trimming left V 0 bases short and J 9 bases short, with 15 bases between. Germline lookup yields CDR1 LNHNV and CDR2 YYDKDF (reference sequence). CDR3 coding DNA: TGTGCCACCAGCAGAGAGTCGGGAGGGGGCCTGCAGTACTTC. It yields the protein CATSRESGGGLQYF.

The chain couples TRBV5-6 to TRBJ2-5; a weak D match, TRBD2 (5 bases). Trimming removed 4 bases at V and 5 bases at J, with 24 bases between. The CDR3 covers 17 residues. The germline V gene has CDR1 SGHDT and CDR2 YYEEEE. CDR3 sequence reads: CASSPVPLDSSGETQYF. The CDR3 DNA sequence: TGTGCCAGCAGCCCCGTACCCCTCGATAGTTCGGGGGAGACCCAGTACTTC.

The chain recombines TRBV15 with TRBJ1-5; D remains ambiguous. V gave up 3 bases and J gave up 2 bases, with 17 bases separating them. This CDR3 region has 17 residues. Per the germline V gene, CDR1 is LNHNV and CDR2 is YYDKDF (reference sequence). CDR3 sequence (DNA): TGTGCCACCAGCAGTCTTTTAGTCACTTCGCGCAATCAGCCCCAGCATTTT. It is translated as CATSSLLVTSRNQPQHF.

The chain has TRBV5-3 and TRBJ2-1; 7 positions match TRBD1. TRBV5-3 is an ORF, with its function uncertain. V was clipped by 3 bases and J by 3 bases; unmatched bases: 3. The CDR3 length is 14 residues. This CDR3 reads CARSYRQGYNEQFF. DNA for the CDR3: TGTGCCAGAAGCTATCGACAGGGCTACAATGAGCAGTTCTTC.

V gene TRBV7-9 combines with J gene TRBJ2-5, with D maybe TRBD1 (6 bases). The tail of the sequence fits TRBJ2-7 better, so the J call may be wrong. From germline, CDR1 is SEHNR and CDR2 FQNEAQ (reference sequence). The CDR3 sequence is 14 residues long. As DNA, the CDR3 is TGTGCCAGCAGCTTAACTGGACAGACCTACGAGCAGTACTTC. It yields the protein CASSLTGQTYEQYF.

About this clone: One junction end disagrees with the germline gene, perhaps due to a read error. The chain has TRBV28 and TRBJ2-1; tentatively, D is TRBD2 (7 bases). The CDR3 sequence is 15 residues long. Germline-derived CDR1 and CDR2 are MDHEN and SYDVKM. The CDR3 bases are TGTGCCAGCATAGAGGGGAGGGGGTCCTTCAATGAGCAGTTCTTC. Translation: CASIEGRGSFNEQFF.

The genes are TRBV20-1 and TRBJ2-7, with D maybe TRBD2 (5 bases). The CDR3 covers 10 residues. V lost 3 bases to trimming and J lost 7 bases, with 7 bases between them. From germline, CDR1 is DFQATT and CDR2 SNEGSKA (reference sequence). The CDR3 protein is CSARRDEQYF. CDR3 in DNA: TGCAGTGCTAGGAGGGATGAGCAGTACTTC.

V usage is TRBV5-5 and J usage is TRBJ2-5; 8 nucleotides align to TRBD1. The V gene end was trimmed by 5 bases and the J gene end by 2 bases; junction bases not matched to a gene: 14. The CDR3 length is 17 residues. Germline-derived CDR1 and CDR2 are SGHKS and YYEKEE (reference sequence). This chain's CDR3 is CASRSRGTGGLQETQYF. For the CDR3, the DNA is TGTGCCAGCAGGTCCCGAGGGACAGGAGGGCTTCAAGAGACCCAGTACTTC. Full variable domain (rest looked up from reference TRBV5-5 and TRBJ2-5): DAGVTQSPTHLIKTRGQQVTLRCSPISGHKSVSWYQQVLGQGPQFIFQYYEKEERGRGNFPDRFSARQFPNYSSELNVNALLLGDSALYLCASRSRGTGGLQETQYFGPGTRLLVL.

The chain links TRBV7-3 to TRBJ2-5; 8 nucleotides align to TRBD2. Germline assignment: CDR1 SGHTA and CDR2 FQGTGA. V was clipped by 0 bases and J by 0 bases; unmatched bases: 0. The CDR3 loop spans 15 amino acids. CDR3 DNA sequence: TGTGCCAGCAGCTTAACTAGCGGGAACCAAGAGACCCAGTACTTC. Encoded protein: CASSLTSGNQETQYF.